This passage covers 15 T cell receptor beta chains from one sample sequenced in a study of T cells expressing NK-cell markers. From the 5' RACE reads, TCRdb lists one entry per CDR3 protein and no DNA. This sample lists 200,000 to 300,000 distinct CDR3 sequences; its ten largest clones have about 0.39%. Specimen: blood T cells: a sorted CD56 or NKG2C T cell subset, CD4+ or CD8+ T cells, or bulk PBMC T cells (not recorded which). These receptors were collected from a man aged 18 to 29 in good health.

CDR3 residues: CASSWAPGRGYEQYF. The V and J genes are TRBV27 and TRBJ2-7; TCRdb picks TRBD1, but there is no DNA to check that call. This CDR3 contains 15 residues. Germline CDR1 and CDR2: MNHEY and SMNVEV (reference sequence).

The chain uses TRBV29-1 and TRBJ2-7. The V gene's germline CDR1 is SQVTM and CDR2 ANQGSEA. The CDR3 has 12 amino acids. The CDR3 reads CSAKAGPYEQYF.

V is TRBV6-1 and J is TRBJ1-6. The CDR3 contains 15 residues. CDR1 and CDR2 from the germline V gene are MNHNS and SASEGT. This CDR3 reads CASSGQSSYNSPLHF.

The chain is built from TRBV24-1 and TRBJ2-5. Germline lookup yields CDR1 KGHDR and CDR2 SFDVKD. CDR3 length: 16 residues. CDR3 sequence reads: CATSDLMDGNQETQYF.

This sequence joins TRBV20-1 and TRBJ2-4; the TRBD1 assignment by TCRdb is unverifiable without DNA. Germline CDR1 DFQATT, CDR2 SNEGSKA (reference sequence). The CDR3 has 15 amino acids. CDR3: CSAPEWGGSKNIQYF.

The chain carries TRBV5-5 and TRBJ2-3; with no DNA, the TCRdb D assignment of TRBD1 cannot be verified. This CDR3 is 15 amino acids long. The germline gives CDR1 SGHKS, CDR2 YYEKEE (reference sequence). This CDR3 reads CASSLRVLGADTQYF.

The CDR3 sequence: CSVVQGKETQYF. V usage is TRBV29-1 and J usage is TRBJ2-5; TCRdb outputs TRBD1, but without DNA this stays unchecked. This CDR3 contains 12 residues. The germline V gene has CDR1 SQVTM and CDR2 ANQGSEA.

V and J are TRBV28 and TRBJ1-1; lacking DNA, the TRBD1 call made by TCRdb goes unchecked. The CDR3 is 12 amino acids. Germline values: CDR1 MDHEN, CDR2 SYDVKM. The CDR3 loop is CASTGTGTEAFF.

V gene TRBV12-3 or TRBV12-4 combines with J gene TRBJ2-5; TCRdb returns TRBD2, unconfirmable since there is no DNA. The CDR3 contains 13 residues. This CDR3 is CASSMGLEETQYF.

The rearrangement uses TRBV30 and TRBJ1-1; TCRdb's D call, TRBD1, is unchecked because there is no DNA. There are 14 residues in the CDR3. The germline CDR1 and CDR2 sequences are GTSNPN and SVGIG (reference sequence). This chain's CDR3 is CAWSQGQGSTEAFF.

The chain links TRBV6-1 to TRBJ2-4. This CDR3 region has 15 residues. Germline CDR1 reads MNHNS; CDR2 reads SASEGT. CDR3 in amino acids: CASSPLTNPKNIQYF.

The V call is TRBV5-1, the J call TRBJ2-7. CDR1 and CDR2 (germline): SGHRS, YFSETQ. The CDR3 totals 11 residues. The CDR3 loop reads CASSFGHEQYF.

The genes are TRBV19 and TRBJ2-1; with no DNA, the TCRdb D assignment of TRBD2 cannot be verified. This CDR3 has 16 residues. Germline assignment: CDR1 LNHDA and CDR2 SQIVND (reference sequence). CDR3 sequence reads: CASSIEISGSGNEQFF.

This chain's CDR3 is CASTFLYNTGELFF. The V gene is TRBV5-1, the J gene TRBJ2-2. CDR3 length: 14 amino acids. CDR1 and CDR2 (germline): SGHRS, YFSETQ.

Here the CDR3 reads CASSLDAQWGTGELFF. The chain recombines TRBV11-2 with TRBJ2-2. In germline, CDR1 is SGHAT, CDR2 FQNNGV. The CDR3 sequence is 16 residues long.